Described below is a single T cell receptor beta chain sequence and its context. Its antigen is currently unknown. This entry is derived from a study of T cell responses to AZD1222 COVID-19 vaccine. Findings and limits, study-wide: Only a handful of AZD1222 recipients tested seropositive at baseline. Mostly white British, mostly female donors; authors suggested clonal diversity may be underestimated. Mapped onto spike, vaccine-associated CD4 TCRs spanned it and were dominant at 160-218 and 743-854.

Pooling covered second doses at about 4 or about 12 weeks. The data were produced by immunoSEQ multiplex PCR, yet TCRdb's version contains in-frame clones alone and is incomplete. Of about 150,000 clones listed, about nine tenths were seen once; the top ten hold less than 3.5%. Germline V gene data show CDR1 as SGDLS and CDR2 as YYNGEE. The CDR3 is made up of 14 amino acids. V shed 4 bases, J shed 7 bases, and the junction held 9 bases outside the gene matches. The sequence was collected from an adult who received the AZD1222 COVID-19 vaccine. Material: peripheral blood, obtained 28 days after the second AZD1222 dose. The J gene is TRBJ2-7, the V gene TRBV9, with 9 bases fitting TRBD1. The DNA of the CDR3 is TGTGCCAGCAGCCCCGGGACAGGGACAGGGGAGCAGTACTTC. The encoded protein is CASSPGTGTGEQYF.